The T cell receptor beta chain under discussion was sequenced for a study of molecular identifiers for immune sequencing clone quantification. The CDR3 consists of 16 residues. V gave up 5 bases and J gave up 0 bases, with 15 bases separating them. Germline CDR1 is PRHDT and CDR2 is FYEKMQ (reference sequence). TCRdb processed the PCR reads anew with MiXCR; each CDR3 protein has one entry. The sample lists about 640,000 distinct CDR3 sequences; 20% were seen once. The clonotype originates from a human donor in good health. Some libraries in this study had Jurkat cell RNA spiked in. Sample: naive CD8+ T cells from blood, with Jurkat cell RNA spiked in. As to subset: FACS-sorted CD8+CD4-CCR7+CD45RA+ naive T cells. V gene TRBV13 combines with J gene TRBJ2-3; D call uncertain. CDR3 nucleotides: TGTGCCAGCAGCCCGTACCTGGTGGCCAGCACAGATACGCAGTATTTT. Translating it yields CASSPYLVASTDTQYF.